These T cell receptor beta chains were read from a single sample in a study of monozygotic twins with inflammatory bowel disease. No DNA is given; TCRdb re-called the 5' RACE reads and lists each CDR3 protein once. The sample's table shows over 110,000 distinct CDR3 sequences. Source material: blood. All receptors derive from a human donor with ulcerative colitis or Crohn's disease, or a healthy co-twin of an affected twin (not recorded which). Each CDR3 is given with its conserved first and last residue. Each record gives: CDR3 protein, V gene, J gene.

CASSNQSPLHF	TRBV6-2/TRBV6-3	TRBJ1-6
CASSAFSEQYF	TRBV7-8	TRBJ2-7
CSATDRVGYNEQFF	TRBV20-1	TRBJ2-1
CASRPSTSGGKFF	TRBV7-2	TRBJ2-1
CASSFTGTGNEQFF	TRBV27	TRBJ2-1
CASSLAPGQETQYF	TRBV5-1	TRBJ2-5
CASSLRGAGNEQFF	TRBV27	TRBJ2-1
CSATRTVNTGELFF	TRBV20-1	TRBJ2-2
CASSLAQTVNYGYTF	TRBV12-3/TRBV12-4	TRBJ1-2
CASSQDLAGNTIYF	TRBV4-2	TRBJ1-3
CASSYPRRAGNEQFF	TRBV6-2/TRBV6-3	TRBJ2-1
CASSPSGGAKTYEQYF	TRBV18	TRBJ2-7
CASSPTPRGSDTDTQYF	TRBV7-2	TRBJ2-3
CASHESQRGKDQPQHF	TRBV10-2	TRBJ1-5
CASSYRGGRTDTQYF	TRBV6-5	TRBJ2-3
CASRTAGGLRGYTF	TRBV5-4	TRBJ1-2
CASSLTVGTDTQYF	TRBV5-1	TRBJ2-3
CASSLVGSTYNEQFF	TRBV7-2	TRBJ2-1
CASSSTGGLAVNEQFF	TRBV7-3	TRBJ2-1
CASSWTSGNTGELFF	TRBV5-1	TRBJ2-2
CASSLISGGDEQFF	TRBV7-3	TRBJ2-1
CASSLSAPRGQPQHF	TRBV27	TRBJ1-5
CASISSGAGELFF	TRBV3-1	TRBJ2-2
CASSSAGGEDTQYF	TRBV27	TRBJ2-3
CAISESGQLSSYEQYF	TRBV10-3	TRBJ2-7
CSAPSYRGGQTQYF	TRBV20-1	TRBJ2-5
CASSLRVGLNIQYF	TRBV7-2	TRBJ2-4
CASSLQVQETQYF	TRBV5-1	TRBJ2-5
CASGVLPRSYNEQLF	TRBV6-1	TRBJ2-1
CSARPTRTSTDTQYF	TRBV20-1	TRBJ2-3
CASSLGGRGEDTQYF	TRBV5-4	TRBJ2-3
CSARGRETSSYEQYF	TRBV20-1	TRBJ2-7
CASSSLGQDEQYF	TRBV5-6	TRBJ2-7
CSVAQGYGYTF	TRBV29-1	TRBJ1-2
CASSFPNRLAGGRETQYF	TRBV6-2/TRBV6-3	TRBJ2-5
CASSTLDRGSYEQYF	TRBV27	TRBJ2-7
CASSWGGQSFSGNTIYF	TRBV5-5	TRBJ1-3
CASSIVDGSYEQYF	TRBV19	TRBJ2-7
CASSYTTGNTEAFF	TRBV6-5	TRBJ1-1
CAISEDRDQETQYF	TRBV10-3	TRBJ2-5
CASSQEGPYSFTDTQYF	TRBV4-2	TRBJ2-3
CASSQWTGGFTEAFF	TRBV4-3	TRBJ1-1
CASTDRGGETQYF	TRBV7-9	TRBJ2-5
CASSPGGGRSVETQYF	TRBV7-8	TRBJ2-5
CASSLHNSPLHF	TRBV12-3/TRBV12-4	TRBJ1-6